This note documents a single T cell receptor (beta chain) sequence. Its antigen remains unidentified. This entry comes from a study of cytomegalovirus exposure and HLA in healthy donors. Whole-study results and caveats: By a later analysis, the bulk of CMV-associated TCR beta chains appeared HLA-restricted. Per a later analysis, HLA-associated TCR beta chains showed more clonal expansion than other, equally common TCR beta chains.

13 Jbeta primers and 60 Vbeta primers were used for the PCR. Per the authors' pipeline: About 11 million of some 80 million unique TCR beta chains were shared, per a later count. The assay was immunoSEQ multiplex PCR, and TCRdb's table has in-frame clones only and misses some. V and J calls and clone size are given by that table; D and trimming were obtained from the DNA. The table has some 98,000 clones, roughly 77% seen once. Sequencing input: PBMCs. The source of this sequence is a human donor in good health.

CDR3 protein: CASSPREGAHMNTEAFF. CDR3 DNA: TGTGCCAGTAGTCCACGGGAGGGGGCCCATATGAACACTGAAGCTTTCTTT. This chain connects TRBV19 to TRBJ1-1; TRBD1 matches at 7 bases. Losses at the gene ends were 5 bases for V and 0 bases for J; bases not matched to a gene: 12. Germline-derived CDR1 and CDR2 are LNHDA and SQIVND (reference sequence). The CDR3 consists of 17 residues.